The 4 T cell receptor beta chains listed next were all sequenced from one sample in a study of T cells expressing NK-cell markers. From its re-call of the 5' RACE reads, TCRdb lists each CDR3 protein once, without DNA. Its table records about 550,000 distinct CDR3 sequences. The specimen sequenced was blood T cells: a sorted CD56 or NKG2C T cell subset, CD4+ or CD8+ T cells, or bulk PBMC T cells (not recorded which). The receptors were sampled from a man in his late teens or twenties in good health.

The chain uses TRBV12-3 or TRBV12-4 and TRBJ1-1; the TCRdb D gene call, TRBD1, has no DNA to confirm it. The CDR3 extends over 15 amino acids. Here the CDR3 reads CASSLVSTQGTEAFF.

The V gene is TRBV9, the J gene TRBJ2-4; TCRdb returns TRBD2, unconfirmable since there is no DNA. The CDR3 is 16 amino acids. Germline V gene lookup returns CDR1 SGDLS and CDR2 YYNGEE. CDR3 amino acids: CASSALAGGPGNIQYF.

The CDR3 reads CASSDGSGSTDTQYF. The chain has TRBV10-1 and TRBJ2-3; the D call of TRBD2 rests on TCRdb alone, since no DNA is present to check it. The CDR3 is made up of 15 amino acids. Germline V CDR1 and CDR2: WNHNN, SYGVQD (reference sequence).

V and J are TRBV5-1 and TRBJ2-3; TCRdb names TRBD1, which stays unverified in the absence of DNA. The CDR3 runs 16 residues. From germline, CDR1 is SGHRS and CDR2 YFSETQ. The CDR3 sequence is CASSLPFQGPSDTQYF.